Listed below are T cell receptor beta chains from one sample, sequenced in a study of CD8 T cells in ankylosing spondylitis. TCRdb independently ran MiXCR on the 5' RACE reads; one entry per CDR3 protein. The repertoire holds just under 95,000 distinct CDR3 sequences, with around 10% as singletons. The sequenced sample consisted of blood, either unsorted or a sorted T cell fraction (not recorded which). These receptors were taken from a male donor with ankylosing spondylitis or in good health (not recorded which). The CDR3 runs from the conserved cysteine through the conserved F or W. A D gene is named only where the DNA matches it firmly. Clone sizes are given selectively: once, few, many, or a class where the clone is expanded.

cdr3_aa | cdr3_nt | clone_size | d_call | j_call | v_call
CSVGGDTRNAYEQYF | TGCAGCGTTGGGGGGGATACAAGAAATGCCTACGAGCAGTACTTC | many | - | TRBJ2-7 | TRBV29-1
CASSGRMNTEAFF | TGCGCCAGCAGCGGACGGATGAACACTGAAGCTTTCTTT | many | - | TRBJ1-1 | TRBV4-1
CASSPGTGANVLTF | TGTGCCAGCAGCCCGGGGACTGGGGCCAACGTCCTGACTTTC | - | - | TRBJ2-6 | TRBV11-3
CASSQDTNMETQYF | TGTGCCAGCAGCCAAGACACGAACATGGAGACCCAGTACTTC | many | - | TRBJ2-5 | TRBV25-1
CSAIGQGVNEQFF | TGCAGTGCTATCGGACAGGGGGTCAATGAGCAGTTCTTC | few | TRBD1 | TRBJ2-1 | TRBV20-1
CASSLHLASVTQETQYF | TGTGCCAGCAGCTTACACCTGGCTAGCGTGACCCAAGAGACCCAGTACTTC | - | - | TRBJ2-5 | TRBV7-2
CASSLEVYGANYGYTF | TGTGCCAGCAGCTTAGAAGTTTACGGCGCGAACTATGGCTACACCTTC | - | - | TRBJ1-2 | TRBV13
CASSLEEYTEAFF | TGTGCCAGCAGCTTAGAAGAGTACACTGAAGCTTTCTTT | many | - | TRBJ1-1 | TRBV7-9
CASSSWGTGGQETQYF | TGTGCCAGCAGTTCTTGGGGAACAGGAGGACAAGAGACCCAGTACTTC | few | - | TRBJ2-5 | TRBV2
CASSSTPGTGGSYYEQYF | TGTGCCAGCAGCTCCACCCCGGGGACAGGGGGAAGCTACTACGAGCAGTACTTC | many | TRBD1 | TRBJ2-7 | TRBV7-6
CSAGGQVNTEAFF | TGCAGTGCTGGGGGACAGGTGAACACTGAAGCTTTCTTT | many | TRBD1 | TRBJ1-1 | TRBV20-1
CATSKTAYQETQYF | TGTGCCACCAGCAAGACAGCGTACCAAGAGACCCAGTACTTC | many | - | TRBJ2-5 | TRBV15
CASSPSWGGVSYNEQFF | TGTGCCAGCAGTCCCTCTTGGGGAGGGGTATCCTACAATGAGCAGTTCTTC | many | TRBD2 | TRBJ2-1 | TRBV27
CASSLVLGYEQYF | TGCGCCAGCAGCCTGGTTTTGGGGTACGAGCAGTACTTC | many | - | TRBJ2-7 | TRBV4-1
CASRGGVSNQPQHF | TGTGCCAGCAGGGGGGGGGTTAGCAATCAGCCCCAGCATTTT | - | - | TRBJ1-5 | TRBV28
CASSDSRTSGGPGELFF | TGTGCCAGCAGTGACTCCCGGACTAGCGGGGGACCCGGGGAGCTGTTTTTT | many | TRBD2 | TRBJ2-2 | TRBV2
CASSVEADSYNEQFF | TGTGCCAGCAGCGTAGAGGCAGATTCCTACAATGAGCAGTTCTTC | many | - | TRBJ2-1 | TRBV9
CATEGQGAFEQYF | TGTGCCACCGAGGGACAGGGGGCTTTCGAGCAGTACTTC | few | TRBD1 | TRBJ2-7 | TRBV28
CASSLLGLYEQYF | TGTGCCAGCAGTTTGCTGGGTCTCTACGAGCAGTACTTC | many | - | TRBJ2-7 | TRBV12-3/TRBV12-4
CASSPTGGGHNEQFF | TGCGCCAGCTCCCCAACGGGGGGGGGGCACAATGAGCAGTTCTTC | - | TRBD2 | TRBJ2-1 | TRBV23-1
CASSLVNEQFF | TGTGCCAGCAGTTTAGTGAATGAGCAGTTCTTC | many | - | TRBJ2-1 | TRBV28
CASRVGERVYEQYF | TGCGCCAGTAGGGTTGGGGAACGAGTCTACGAGCAGTACTTC | - | - | TRBJ2-7 | TRBV5-1
CASTRDSGITEAFF | TGTGCCAGCACCAGGGACAGCGGGATCACTGAAGCTTTCTTT | many | TRBD1 | TRBJ1-1 | TRBV12-3/TRBV12-4
CASGTGREAQYF | TGTGCCAGCGGTACGGGGCGGGAAGCGCAGTATTTT | - | - | TRBJ2-3 | TRBV11-2
CASSVGRDDTQYF | TGTGCCAGCAGTGTTGGCAGGGATGATACGCAGTATTTT | many | - | TRBJ2-3 | TRBV6-4
CATSAETGFTDTQYF | TGTGCCACCAGTGCCGAAACAGGGTTTACAGATACGCAGTATTTT | many | - | TRBJ2-3 | TRBV24-1
CASSLEWGQGISRFF | - | many | - | TRBJ2-1 | TRBV28
CASSLSGDYGYTF | TGTGCCAGCAGTTTGTCCGGGGACTATGGCTACACCTTC | many | - | TRBJ1-2 | TRBV12-3/TRBV12-4
CASSSGTGSIQYF | TGTGCCAGCAGCTCCGGGACAGGGAGCATTCAGTACTTC | many | TRBD1 | TRBJ2-4 | TRBV7-2
CASSYRDDYNSPLHF | TGTGCCAGCAGCTACCGGGACGACTATAATTCACCCCTCCACTTT | - | - | TRBJ1-6 | TRBV5-5
CASSLGGPNEKLFF | TGTGCCAGCAGCTTAGGAGGCCCGAATGAAAAACTGTTTTTT | many | - | TRBJ1-4 | TRBV11-2
CASRTTSAAETQYF | TGTGCCAGCAGAACCACTAGTGCTGCTGAGACCCAGTACTTC | many | - | TRBJ2-5 | TRBV12-3/TRBV12-4
CASSPPVSAYNEQFF | TGTGCCAGCTCACCCCCGGTGTCCGCCTACAATGAGCAGTTCTTC | - | - | TRBJ2-1 | TRBV18
CASSFGAPRVTQYF | TGTGCCAGCAGTTTCGGCGCACCAAGGGTGACCCAGTACTTC | many | - | TRBJ2-5 | TRBV12-3/TRBV12-4
CASSTGGTNTEAFF | TGTGCCAGCAGCACCGGAGGAACGAACACTGAAGCTTTCTTT | many | - | TRBJ1-1 | TRBV6-1
CASSLIAGKNIQYF | TGTGCCAGCAGTTTAATCGCAGGGAAAAACATTCAGTACTTC | many | - | TRBJ2-4 | TRBV28
CASSLAQPGAGELFF | TGTGCTAGCAGCTTAGCTCAGCCAGGGGCCGGGGAGCTGTTTTTT | many | - | TRBJ2-2 | TRBV7-7
CATTPQANTEAFF | TGTGCCACCACCCCACAGGCCAACACTGAAGCTTTCTTT | - | - | TRBJ1-1 | TRBV15
CSVGGEGINEQFF | TGCAGCGTCGGCGGGGAAGGTATCAATGAGCAGTTCTTC | - | - | TRBJ2-1 | TRBV29-1
CASSFSQRPSTDTQYF | TGTGCCAGCAGCTTCAGCCAGCGACCTAGCACAGATACGCAGTATTTT | - | - | TRBJ2-3 | TRBV9
CASSPLTGGDEAFF | TGTGCCAGCTCACCTCTGACAGGGGGCGATGAAGCTTTCTTT | many | TRBD1 | TRBJ1-1 | TRBV18
CASSLIQDYEQYF | TGTGCCAGCAGCTTGATACAGGACTACGAGCAGTACTTC | many | - | TRBJ2-7 | TRBV7-8
CSVEAGGRWGGESYEQYF | TGCAGCGTTGAAGCTGGGGGTAGATGGGGGGGGGAATCCTACGAGCAGTACTTC | many | TRBD2 | TRBJ2-7 | TRBV29-1
CASSPEGQGWDGYTF | TGCGCCAGCAGCCCGGAGGGACAGGGGTGGGATGGCTACACCTTC | few | TRBD1 | TRBJ1-2 | TRBV5-1
CASSLAGSGELFF | TGTGCTAGCAGCTTAGCGGGCTCCGGGGAGCTGTTTTTT | - | TRBD2 | TRBJ2-2 | TRBV7-7
CSATDTGEAFF | TGCAGCGCCACGGACACAGGGGAAGCTTTCTTT | - | - | TRBJ1-1 | TRBV29-1
CASSAGKAGPQHF | TGTGCCAGCAGTGCAGGGAAAGCGGGGCCCCAGCATTTT | many | - | TRBJ1-5 | TRBV27
CASSSGQNSNQPQHF | TGTGCCAGCAGCTCGGGACAGAATAGCAATCAGCCCCAGCATTTT | many | TRBD1 | TRBJ1-5 | TRBV7-9
CSARLPSGGAWEQFF | TGCAGTGCTAGACTGCCTAGCGGGGGGGCTTGGGAGCAGTTCTTC | few | TRBD2 | TRBJ2-1 | TRBV20-1
CSADTRDRGINEQFF | TGCAGTGCTGACACCCGGGACAGGGGTATTAATGAGCAGTTCTTC | few | TRBD1 | TRBJ2-1 | TRBV20-1
CASSVGASGANVLTF | TGTGCCAGCAGTGTCGGGGCTAGTGGGGCCAACGTCCTGACTTTC | - | - | TRBJ2-6 | TRBV25-1
CASSPVMADQETQYF | TGCGCCAGCAGCCCGGTAATGGCGGACCAAGAGACCCAGTACTTC | many | - | TRBJ2-5 | TRBV5-1
CASSPRDRRSNEQFF | TGTGCCAGCAGCCCCCGGGACAGAAGGAGCAATGAGCAGTTCTTC | many | TRBD1 | TRBJ2-1 | TRBV12-3/TRBV12-4
CASSAVQGQEGTQYF | TGTGCCAGCAGCGCCGTGCAGGGACAGGAAGGGACCCAGTACTTC | many | TRBD1 | TRBJ2-5 | TRBV7-8
CSVVSTGEETQYF | TGCAGCGTTGTATCCACAGGGGAAGAGACCCAGTACTTC | many | TRBD1 | TRBJ2-5 | TRBV29-1